The TCR beta chain described here comes from a study of shared clonotypes between healthy human individuals. As for the study in general: CD4 naive cells filled three plates per donor, CD4 memory three, CD8 naive two and CD8 memory one.

The CDR3 runs 15 residues. Germline CDR1 is WSHSY and CDR2 is SAAADI. V lost 4 bases to trimming and J lost 1 base, with 11 bases between them. Naive CD8 isolation took CD45RO-negative cells positively selected for CCR7 and excluded terminally differentiated effector memory CD45RA+ cells. In the case of this clone: Its matching antigen is unknown.

Study observations and caveats: The sharing of 4.5% to 5% of naive CD4 clonotypes was seen across several donors.

On sorted subsets, replicate PCRs used 200 ng DNA, or 25,000 to 35,000 T cell genomes. Source study methods: Junction-only sequences produced by ImmunoSEQ had no quality scores, so filtering differed. Profiled with immunoSEQ multiplex PCR; TCRdb holds only in-frame clones, not every one. The V and J calls and clone size come from that table; D and trimming were worked out from the DNA. This table has around 560,000 clones, 85% to 95% appearing once. The chain has TRBV10-2 and TRBJ1-5, with a weak D call TRBD1 (6 bases). This TCR came from a woman in her twenties or thirties in good health. The source material was naive CD8+ T cells sorted from blood. The DNA of the CDR3 is TGCGCCAGCAGTGGGGGGGCAATAAGCAATCAGCCCCAGCATTTT. This gives the protein CASSGGAISNQPQHF.